This TCR beta chain was retrieved from a study of blood T cell repertoires in COVID-19. Study-wide background: Samples taken during acute and convalescent COVID-19 were collected in the United States, Italy and Spain.

The CDR3 totals 15 residues. TCRdb's table, derived via immunoSEQ multiplex PCR, lists solely in-frame clones and lacks some. The sample lists about 140,000 clones, less than 85% occurring once. This clone was observed many times. The receptor comes from a human donor in a cohort sampled during active COVID-19. The chain combines TRBV21-1 with TRBJ1-2. TRBV21-1 is termed a pseudogene. The specimen was peripheral blood. CDR3 DNA: TGTGCCGGAAGTCGGGGTAACTCAGGTGACTATGGCTACACCTTC. It is translated as CAGSRGNSGDYGYTF.